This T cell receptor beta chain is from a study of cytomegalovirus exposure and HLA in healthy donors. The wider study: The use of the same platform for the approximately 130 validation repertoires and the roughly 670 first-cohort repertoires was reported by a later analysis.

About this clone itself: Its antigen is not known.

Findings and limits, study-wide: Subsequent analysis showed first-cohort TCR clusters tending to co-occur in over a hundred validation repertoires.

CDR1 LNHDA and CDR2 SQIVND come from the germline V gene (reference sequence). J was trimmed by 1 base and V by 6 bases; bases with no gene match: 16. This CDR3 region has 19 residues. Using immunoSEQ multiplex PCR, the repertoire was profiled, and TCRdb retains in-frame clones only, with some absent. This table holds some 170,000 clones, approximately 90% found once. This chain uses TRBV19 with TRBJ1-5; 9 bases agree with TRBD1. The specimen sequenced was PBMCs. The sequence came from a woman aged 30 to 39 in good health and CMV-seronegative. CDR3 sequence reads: CASSRQGGRGDVSNQPQHF. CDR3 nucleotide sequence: TGTGCCAGTAGCAGACAGGGGGGCAGGGGGGATGTGAGCAATCAGCCCCAGCATTTT.